This T cell receptor (beta chain) comes out of a study of T cell changes during pregnancy in multiple sclerosis. Assay used: immunoSEQ multiplex PCR; TCRdb lists only in-frame clones, some missing. The sample holds about 25,000 clones; around nine tenths are singletons and the top ten take 13%. V lost 3 bases to trimming and J lost 3 bases; unmatched junction nucleotides: 6. Germline CDR1 reads SGHDT; CDR2 reads YYEEEE. CDR3 length: 15 residues. The source of this sequence is a female donor in good health, enrolled as a control in a pregnancy study. The specimen was CD8+ T cells from peripheral blood mononuclear cells, collected in the first trimester of pregnancy. The V and J genes are TRBV5-6 and TRBJ1-5, with 7 bases matching TRBD1. The CDR3 nucleotides read TGTGCCAGCAGCTATACAGGGGTTTCCAATCAGCCCCAGCATTTT. It encodes CASSYTGVSNQPQHF. Full variable domain (remainder filled in from reference TRBV5-6 and TRBJ1-5): DAGVTQSPTHLIKTRGQQVTLRCSPKSGHDTVSWYQQALGQGPQFIFQYYEEEERQRGNFPDRFSGHQFPNYSSELNVNALLLGDSALYLCASSYTGVSNQPQHFGDGTRLSIL.